This T cell receptor beta chain came from a study of T-cell reconstitution after alpha-beta-depleted transplantation in children (dated by TCRdb to between 2015 and 2016). Broadly, across the study: Using TCR repertoire profiling, the study followed T-cell immune reconstitution in a quantitative way in children after TCRalphabeta/CD19-depleted allogeneic hematopoietic cell transplantation. The paper as a whole reports these results and caveats: Over the following months the frequencies of hyperexpanded clones went down, and after one year T-cell counts and TCRbeta diversity were mostly credited to newly produced T cells. In some patients, high TCRbeta diversity at day 60 was attributed to recipient T cells and intrathymic progenitors that had survived conditioning. The apparently early alphabetaT-cell count recovery about two months after transplant was reportedly dependent on only several hundred rapidly expanded clones derived from non-depleted graft cells.

The treatment or condition label for this specimen denotes: allogeneic hematopoietic cell transplantation with graft depleted of TCRalphabeta T cells and CD19 B cells. The children who served as transplant recipients had been given grafts of TCRalphabeta/CD19-depleted allogeneic hematopoietic cells. Library prep was done by PCR. The sequencing machine was an Illumina HiSeq 2500. TCR library preparation used molecular barcoding, with unique molecular identifiers applied to normalize quantification of the TCRbeta repertoire. TCRdb trimmed the raw reads at Q25, called clones with MiXCR and kept productive beta chains. Every entry covers one CDR3 protein and lists the most common genes and DNA from its rows. For this sample the table gives a few hundred thousand distinct CDR3 sequences, of which roughly a quarter were detected only once. Around 36% of the sample rests with the top ten. For this clonotype: Its cognate antigen has yet to be identified. Base qualities were left out, and no much larger clone turns up one base away.

The trim is 4 bases for V and 7 bases for J, with a gap of 15 bases between the germline ends. CDR1 and CDR2 are drawn from the germline V gene: SGHRS, YFSETQ. Including cysteine and phenylalanine, the CDR3 has 15 amino acids. CDR3 DNA only is kept here, 45 bases in frame from base 1. The rearrangement joined TRBV5-1 to TRBJ1-6; D gene: possibly TRBD1, on 6 matching bases. Sequenced material: PBMCs, taken before TCRalphabeta/CD19-depleted stem cell transplant. This TCR came from a boy less than two years old with Wiskott-Aldrich syndrome, due to receive a stem cell transplant. The CDR3 reads CASSLGAGINSPLHF. The DNA reads TGCGCCAGCAGCCTGGGGGCAGGGATCAATTCACCCCTCCACTTT.